This T cell receptor beta chain originates from a study of T-cell reconstitution after alpha-beta-depleted transplantation in children. This clonotype occurred a few times. Preparing the TCRbeta library involved the use of unique molecular identifiers. TCRdb independently ran MiXCR on the PCR reads; one entry per CDR3 protein. Of 350,000 to 400,000 distinct CDR3 sequences in the sample, approximately 12% were seen once. V shed 5 bases, J shed 0 bases, and the junction held 7 bases outside the gene matches. This CDR3 has 17 residues. Germline V gives CDR1 PRHDT, CDR2 FYEKMQ (reference sequence). The sequence was collected from a human donor who donated a stem cell graft to a child with Fanconi anemia. Sequenced material: PBMCs, taken from the stem cell graft. V and J are TRBV13 and TRBJ2-2, with 9 bases lining up with TRBD2. CDR3 nucleotides: TGTGCCAGCAGCCCCATAAGCGGGGGGACGAACACCGGGGAGCTGTTTTTT. Translated, it gives CASSPISGGTNTGELFF. Combining the CDR3 with reference TRBV13 and TRBJ2-2 gives the whole variable domain AAGVIQSPRHLIKEKRETATLKCYPIPRHDTVYWYQQGPGQDPQFLISFYEKMQSDKGSIPDRFSAQQFSDYHSELNMSSLELGDSALYFCASSPISGGTNTGELFFGEGSRLTVL.